The 17 T cell receptor beta chains presented below share a single source sample, sequenced in a study of Graves' ophthalmopathy and Graves' hyperthyroidism. The authors amplified TCR beta CDR3 regions, and they did so from RNA transcripts for repertoire sequencing. Second-round multiplex PCR came after a first-round RT-PCR that employed HTBI primers. TCRdb fed the multiplex PCR reads into MiXCR, producing one record per CDR3 protein. The table includes hundreds of thousands of distinct CDR3 sequences, 22% detected once. The sample taken for sequencing was peripheral blood. All receptors come from a woman between 18 and 29 years old with stable Graves' hyperthyroidism. Some clones in this sample may be carry-over from other donors' samples.

In this sample, this clonotype turned up a few times. Being one base from a much bigger clone, this may be a read error. The V gene is TRBV27, the J gene TRBJ2-4; maybe TRBD2 (5 bases). The CDR3 is 15 residues long. The germline V gene encodes CDR1 MNHEY and CDR2 SMNVEV (reference sequence). The chain's CDR3 is CASSTAQLAENIQYF. The DNA of the CDR3 is TGTGCCAGCAGCACAGCCCAGCTAGCCGAAAACATTCAGTACTTC.

In regard to this clonotype: One base away lies a much larger clone, so this may be a sequencing read error. Since no conserved phenylalanine or tryptophan closes the CDR3, a read error is the likely cause. The chain recombines TRBV11-2 with TRBJ1-2; no definite D call. V lost 2 bases, J lost 3 bases, and 7 bases lay in between. CDR3 size: 13 residues. CDR1 is SGHAT and CDR2 is FQNNGV in the germline V gene. CDR3 sequence (DNA): TGTGCCAGCAGCTTACAGTCTTACTATGGCTACACCTAC. It specifies CASSLQSYYGYTY.

This clonotype has ten or more counts. CDR3 nucleotide sequence: TGTGCCAGCAGAAATTTAGCGGGGGGCGAAGAGACCCAGTACTTC. Its translation: CASRNLAGGEETQYF. The J gene is TRBJ2-5, the V gene TRBV6-1; 10 nucleotides match TRBD2. V was clipped by 6 bases and J by 3 bases; unmatched bases: 7. The V gene's germline CDR1 is MNHNS and CDR2 SASEGT. CDR3 length equals 15 residues.

The chain couples TRBV7-2 to TRBJ2-5; TRBD2 is a possible D gene (6 bases). This CDR3 contains 14 residues. Germline loops: CDR1 SGHTA, CDR2 FQGNSA. Trimming shortened V by 2 bases and J by 5 bases, and 12 bases separated the two germline ends. CDR3 nucleotide sequence: TGTGCCAGCAGCTTATTGATGGGGGGTGAGACCCAGTACTTC. It codes for CASSLLMGGETQYF.

The genes are TRBV4-2 and TRBJ2-7; D is unclear. The germline CDR1 and CDR2 sequences are LGHNA and YNFKEQ. CDR3 size: 15 residues. V lost 1 base and J 0 bases, leaving 10 bases between the germline ends. This chain's CDR3 is CASSQVAAISYEQYF. The CDR3 region has the DNA TGTGCCAGCAGCCAAGTTGCGGCGATCTCCTACGAGCAGTACTTC.

Concerning this clonotype itself: Because the CDR3 is missing its conserved closing phenylalanine or tryptophan, this is likely a read error. The J gene is TRBJ2-2, the V gene TRBV19; 8 nucleotides line up with TRBD1. CDR3 length: 16 residues. With 6 bases clipped from V and 0 bases from J, the junction kept 6 bases outside the gene matches. Germline CDR1 is LNHDA and CDR2 is SQIVND (reference sequence). The CDR3 DNA follows: TGTGCCAGTAGCCTGAGGACAGGGCCGAACACCGGGGAGCTGTTTTCT. Translated: CASSLRTGPNTGELFS.

There are many counts of this clonotype. The chain combines TRBV7-2 with TRBJ2-5; D not certain. The V end was cut by 2 bases, the J end by 2 bases, with 6 bases between. Germline-derived CDR1 and CDR2 are SGHTA and FQGNSA. This CDR3 has 13 residues. CDR3 nucleotide sequence: TGTGCCAGCAGCTTAAGCTATCAAGAGACCCAGTACTTC. Translating gives CASSLSYQETQYF.

This clonotype was observed at least ten times. J is TRBJ1-1 and V is TRBV6-5, with 8 positions matching TRBD1. The CDR3 sequence is 11 residues long. Looked up from germline, CDR1 is MNHEY and CDR2 is SVGAGI. Germline trimming cut 11 bases from V and 5 bases from J; bases unmatched to any gene: 4. This chain's CDR3 is CAARQGTEAFF. For the CDR3, the DNA is TGTGCCGCTAGACAGGGGACTGAAGCTTTCTTT.

There are many counts of this clonotype. The chain is built from TRBV28 and TRBJ1-2; D not resolved. The length of the CDR3 is 13 residues. Trimming shortened V by 6 bases and J by 1 base, and 9 bases separated the two germline ends. Germline CDR1 MDHEN, CDR2 SYDVKM. This CDR3 is CASRPGFNYGYTF. The CDR3 coding sequence is TGTGCCAGCAGACCGGGATTTAACTATGGCTACACCTTC.

This clonotype was observed many times. The V call is TRBV28, the J call TRBJ1-1; 8 bases line up with TRBD1. Unmatched junction bases numbered 10, after V lost 6 bases and J lost 4 bases. Per the germline V gene, CDR1 is MDHEN and CDR2 is SYDVKM. The CDR3 spans 15 residues. In DNA form, the CDR3 reads TGTGCCAGCAGAGGCCTCGACAGGGGAGGCACTGAAGCTTTCTTT. Residues: CASRGLDRGGTEAFF.

This clonotype was observed a handful of times. For the CDR3, the DNA is TGTGCCACCAGTGAAGTTCACAGGATCGCTGAAGCTTTCTTT. Its translation is CATSEVHRIAEAFF. The chain links TRBV24-1 to TRBJ1-1; D might be TRBD1 (5 bases). Germline CDR1 is KGHDR and CDR2 is SFDVKD. This CDR3 region has 14 residues. V was trimmed by 4 bases and J by 6 bases, leaving 14 bases between them.

The V and J genes are TRBV6-1 and TRBJ1-1; TRBD1 matches at 9 bases. The CDR3 extends over 14 amino acids. V was pared by 5 bases and J by 6 bases, with 7 bases of the junction left unmatched. In germline, CDR1 is MNHNS, CDR2 SASEGT. The CDR3 sequence: CASSPRDRVAEAFF. CDR3 nucleotide sequence: TGTGCCAGCAGTCCCCGGGACAGGGTGGCTGAAGCTTTCTTT.

This clonotype was counted ten times or more. The chain uses TRBV10-3 and TRBJ1-3, with 9 bases identical to TRBD1. This CDR3 comprises 17 residues. J was trimmed by 0 bases and V by 9 bases; bases with no gene match: 12. CDR1 and CDR2 from the germline V gene are ENHRY and SYGVKD. In DNA form, the CDR3 reads TGTGCCATTTCGACCGGGACAGGGTTCTTCTCTGGAAACACCATATATTTT. This gives the protein CAISTGTGFFSGNTIYF.

In this sample, this clonotype turned up many times. V is TRBV30 and J is TRBJ1-5, with D unclear. From germline, CDR1 is GTSNPN and CDR2 SVGIG (reference sequence). V gave up 0 bases and J gave up 2 bases, with 8 bases separating them. CDR3 length equals 14 residues. This CDR3 is CAWSVPVGNQPQHF. The DNA for the CDR3 is TGTGCCTGGAGTGTACCCGTGGGCAATCAGCCCCAGCATTTT.

This clonotype was recorded at least ten times. This chain links TRBV5-6 with TRBJ1-5; D remains unclear. With 5 bases removed from V and 4 bases from J, the gap between germline ends came to 7 bases. This CDR3 is built from 12 residues. CDR1 and CDR2 (germline): SGHDT, YYEEEE. Here the CDR3 DNA reads TGTGCCAGCAGTCTTACAAATCAGCCCCAGCATTTT. Protein: CASSLTNQPQHF. Complete variable domain (other parts from reference TRBV5-6 and TRBJ1-5): DAGVTQSPTHLIKTRGQQVTLRCSPKSGHDTVSWYQQALGQGPQFIFQYYEEEERQRGNFPDRFSGHQFPNYSSELNVNALLLGDSALYLCASSLTNQPQHFGDGTRLSIL.

In this sample, this clonotype turned up many times. The chain joins TRBV28 to TRBJ2-5, with 12 bases lining up with TRBD1. This CDR3 contains 19 residues. Germline V gene lookup returns CDR1 MDHEN and CDR2 SYDVKM. V was pared by 3 bases and J by 0 bases, with 11 bases of the junction left unmatched. DNA of the CDR3: TGTGCCAGCAGTTTGGGGGGACAGGGGGCCGGGGAGTACCAAGAGACCCAGTACTTC. This gives the protein CASSLGGQGAGEYQETQYF.

This clonotype showed up just a few times. The CDR3 here is CASSRRDREETQYF. The CDR3 DNA sequence: TGTGCCAGCAGCAGACGGGACAGGGAAGAGACCCAGTACTTC. The J gene is TRBJ2-5, the V gene TRBV11-2; 9 bases line up with TRBD1. From germline, CDR1 is SGHAT and CDR2 FQNNGV. Unmatched junction bases numbered 4, after V lost 5 bases and J lost 3 bases. The length of the CDR3 is 14 residues.